This passage covers 32 T cell receptor beta chains from one sample sequenced in a study of CD8 T cells in Susac syndrome. An input of about 0.5 to 1 ug of RNA was subjected to reverse transcription using random hexamers. Each CDR3 protein gets one entry after TCRdb re-called the immunoSEQ multiplex PCR reads with MiXCR. The table lists 150,000 to 250,000 distinct CDR3 sequences, about 95% of them singletons, with about 0.09% in the top ten. Sequencing used CD4+ T cells from PBMCs. The receptors derive from a human donor with multiple sclerosis.

This chain joins TRBV3-1 and TRBJ2-1, with 13 bases that match TRBD2. Germline CDR1 reads LGHDT; CDR2 reads YNNKEL (reference sequence). The J segment lost 7 bases and the V segment lost 7 bases, leaving 7 bases of the junction unmatched. The CDR3 runs 15 residues. CDR3 sequence (DNA): TGTGCCAGCACCGGACTAGCGGGAGTTCTGAATGAGCAGTTCTTC. This encodes CASTGLAGVLNEQFF.

The rearrangement uses TRBV20-1 and TRBJ2-2; 7 bases map to TRBD2. Germline CDR1 and CDR2: DFQATT and SNEGSKA (reference sequence). The CDR3 length is 13 residues. V shed 7 bases and J 5 bases; nucleotides not matched to a gene: 7. The CDR3 sequence is CSVERGRTGELFF. The CDR3 bases are TGCAGTGTGGAGCGGGGACGGACCGGGGAGCTGTTTTTT.

This clonotype was recorded only once. The V and J genes are TRBV24-1 and TRBJ2-7; 12 bases are shared with TRBD2. The germline V gene encodes CDR1 KGHDR and CDR2 SFDVKD. The CDR3 runs 16 residues. V was pared by 3 bases and J by 5 bases, with 7 bases of the junction left unmatched. The DNA of the CDR3 is TGTGCCACCAGTGATGCAGCTAGCGGGAGGGACGACGAGCAGTACTTC. Translating gives CATSDAASGRDDEQYF.

This clonotype has only one observation. J is TRBJ2-7 and V is TRBV28; D uncertain. The germline V gene encodes CDR1 MDHEN and CDR2 SYDVKM. The ends were cut back, 5 bases at V and 6 bases at J, with 11 bases in the middle. The CDR3 is 12 residues long. CDR3: CASSLSSGEQYF. CDR3 bases: TGTGCCAGCAGTCTTTCATCGGGCGAGCAGTACTTC. The full variable domain, its missing parts supplied by reference TRBV28 and TRBJ2-7, is DVKVTQSSRYLVKRTGEKVFLECVQDMDHENMFWYRQDPGLGLRLIYFSYDVKMKEKGDIPEGYSVSREKKERFSLILESASTNQTSMYLCASSLSSGEQYFGPGTRLTVT.

J is TRBJ2-1 and V is TRBV6-6; D is ambiguous. V was clipped by 8 bases and J by 9 bases, with 26 bases between them. This CDR3 spans 16 amino acids. Germline loops: CDR1 MNHNY, CDR2 SVGAGI (reference sequence). The CDR3 reads CASLLLRAASIPEQFF. DNA for the CDR3: TGTGCCAGCCTTCTCCTAAGGGCGGCCTCGATTCCTGAGCAGTTCTTC.

The genes are TRBV5-4 and TRBJ2-5; D is perhaps TRBD2 (5 bases). This CDR3 contains 13 residues. Germline CDR1 and CDR2: SGHNT and YYREEE (reference sequence). Trimming shortened V by 3 bases and J by 5 bases, and 11 bases separated the two germline ends. Here the CDR3 reads CASSSPGSETQYF. DNA for the CDR3: TGTGCCAGCAGCTCTCCGGGATCTGAGACCCAGTACTTC.

J is TRBJ2-3 and V is TRBV27; 8 nucleotides agree with TRBD1. The trim removed 3 bases at V and 11 bases at J, leaving 7 bases unmatched. The CDR3 is made up of 13 amino acids. Germline V CDR1 and CDR2: MNHEY, SMNVEV (reference sequence). In nucleotides, the CDR3 is TGTGCCAGCAGTTTGACCGGACAGGGTATGCAGTATTTT. The encoded protein is CASSLTGQGMQYF.

The gene calls are TRBV24-1 and TRBJ1-2; tentative D call: TRBD1 (6 bases). The V end was cut by 4 bases, the J end by 3 bases, with 11 bases between. The CDR3 totals 14 residues. Germline-derived CDR1 and CDR2 are KGHDR and SFDVKD. The CDR3 DNA reads as TGTGCCACCAGTGACCGCCGGACAGACTATGGCTACACCTTC. It codes for CATSDRRTDYGYTF.

The chain couples TRBV7-9 to TRBJ1-2; D not certain. V shed 0 bases and J shed 1 base, with 0 bases lying between them. CDR3 length: 12 residues. The germline gives CDR1 SEHNR, CDR2 FQNEAQ (reference sequence). This chain's CDR3 is CASSLANYGYTF. The CDR3 DNA is TGTGCCAGCAGCTTAGCTAACTATGGCTACACCTTC.

This chain uses TRBV7-6 with TRBJ2-5, with no clear D. This CDR3 contains 13 residues. V was pared by 6 bases and J by 5 bases, with 13 bases between. Germline V lookup: CDR1 SGHVS, CDR2 FNYEAQ. Here the CDR3 DNA reads TGTGCCAGCAGACCAGTGTCAAGGGAGACCCAGTACTTC. Protein product: CASRPVSRETQYF.

The J gene is TRBJ1-2, the V gene TRBV6-6; the D gene is possibly TRBD1 (6 bases). The germline V and J ends were trimmed by 3 bases and 4 bases, with 15 bases remaining between them. CDR3 length: 15 residues. CDR1 is MNHNY and CDR2 is SVGAGI in the germline V gene (reference sequence). CDR3 DNA sequence: TGTGCCAGCAGTTATGTCGGTGGACAGCCCTATGGCTACACCTTC. This translates into CASSYVGGQPYGYTF.

The chain employs TRBV10-3 and TRBJ1-5, with D hard to call. The CDR3 length is 13 residues. Trimming took off 6 bases at V and 8 bases at J, with 14 bases between the two ends. The V gene's germline CDR1 is ENHRY and CDR2 SYGVKD. In DNA form, the CDR3 reads TGTGCCATCAGGAATGACCAAGGAAAGCCCCAGCATTTT. Translation gives CAIRNDQGKPQHF.

This clonotype showed up just once. The chain couples TRBV20-1 to TRBJ2-3; 7 bases are shared with TRBD2. Germline CDR1 DFQATT, CDR2 SNEGSKA (reference sequence). CDR3 length: 15 amino acids. Unmatched junction bases numbered 12, after V lost 5 bases and J lost 4 bases. CDR3 DNA sequence: TGCAGTGCTTGCCCCCTTCGGGAGGTTCCAGATACGCAGTATTTT. Protein: CSACPLREVPDTQYF.

This chain connects TRBV7-2 to TRBJ1-2; a weak D match, TRBD1 (5 bases). Germline V gene lookup returns CDR1 SGHTA and CDR2 FQGNSA. The V end was cut by 1 base, the J end by 3 bases, with 15 bases between. The CDR3 has 16 amino acids. As DNA, the CDR3 is TGTGCCAGCAGCTTAGAAGGGGTGACAGTGGACTATGGCTACACCTTC. This translates into CASSLEGVTVDYGYTF. Full variable domain (missing parts from reference TRBV7-2 and TRBJ1-2): GAGVSQSPSNKVTEKGKDVELRCDPISGHTALYWYRQSLGQGLEFLIYFQGNSAPDKSGLPSDRFSAERTGGSVSTLTIQRTQQEDSAVYLCASSLEGVTVDYGYTFGSGTRLTVV.

The CDR3 sequence is CSARRIGSSTDTQYF. DNA of the CDR3: TGCAGTGCTAGACGGATCGGGTCTAGCACAGATACGCAGTATTTT. This chain uses TRBV20-1 with TRBJ2-3, with D hard to call. The CDR3 spans 15 residues. Looked up from germline, CDR1 is DFQATT and CDR2 is SNEGSKA (reference sequence). Trimming cost V 2 bases and J 0 bases, with 12 bases left between them.

This chain links TRBV9 with TRBJ1-5; a possible D gene is TRBD1 (5 bases). Per germline, CDR1 SGDLS and CDR2 YYNGEE. The CDR3 spans 15 residues. Between the trimmed V and J ends, which lost 0 bases and 5 bases, there was a span of 12 bases. The CDR3 here is CASSVGTGLDQPQHF. The CDR3 DNA reads TGTGCCAGCAGCGTAGGAACAGGCTTGGATCAGCCCCAGCATTTT.

The rearrangement links TRBV5-6 to TRBJ1-1; D is unclear. V lost 0 bases and J lost 0, with 12 bases in between. This CDR3 is built from 16 residues. Germline V gene sequence: CDR1 SGHDT, CDR2 YYEEEE. CDR3 amino acids: CASSLDGRFLNTEAFF. Here the CDR3 DNA reads TGTGCCAGCAGCTTGGACGGCCGCTTTTTGAACACTGAAGCTTTCTTT.

The chain joins TRBV25-1 to TRBJ2-1; TRBD1 aligns across 8 bases. This CDR3 contains 15 residues. The trim removed 7 bases at V and 2 bases at J, leaving 7 bases unmatched. Germline CDR1 reads MGHDK; CDR2 reads SYGVNS. CDR3 sequence: CASTIRGPAYNEQFF. Written as DNA, the CDR3 is TGTGCCAGCACCATCAGGGGGCCCGCCTACAATGAGCAGTTCTTC.

The rearrangement links TRBV29-1 to TRBJ1-1, with 7 bases identical to TRBD1. From germline, CDR1 is SQVTM and CDR2 ANQGSEA. The V segment lost 7 bases and the J segment 4 bases; nucleotides outside the gene matches: 9. The CDR3 totals 13 residues. The DNA for the CDR3 is TGCAGCGCCCGACAGGGTTCAATCACTGAAGCTTTCTTT. Translated, it gives CSARQGSITEAFF.

The rearrangement links TRBV20-1 to TRBJ2-4, with D hard to call. Trimming took off 0 bases at V and 4 bases at J, with 10 bases between the two ends. This CDR3 comprises 14 residues. CDR1 is DFQATT and CDR2 is SNEGSKA in the germline V gene (reference sequence). In DNA form, the CDR3 reads TGCAGTGCTAGAGATAGGCAGGTTAAAAACATTCAGTACTTC. This codes for CSARDRQVKNIQYF.

This chain connects TRBV5-1 to TRBJ1-6; D gene uncertain. This CDR3 has 14 residues. V shed 0 bases and J shed 11 bases, with 12 bases lying between them. The V gene's germline CDR1 is SGHRS and CDR2 YFSETQ. CDR3 amino acids: CASSLDLELPPLHF. Here the CDR3 DNA reads TGCGCCAGCAGCTTGGATCTTGAGTTGCCACCCCTCCACTTT.

The genes are TRBV14 and TRBJ2-1, with a tentative D call TRBD2 (5 bases). V gave up 4 bases and J gave up 9 bases, with 13 bases separating them. CDR1 SGHDN and CDR2 FVKESK come from the germline V gene. The CDR3 runs 13 residues. The CDR3 region has the DNA TGTGCCAGCAGCCCCCGGGGAATCGGTGAGCAGTTCTTC. Translating it yields CASSPRGIGEQFF.

The chain joins TRBV29-1 to TRBJ1-4; 7 bases map to TRBD1. The CDR3 runs to 13 residues. With V trimmed by 6 bases and J by 7 bases, 8 bases remained unmatched. Germline lookup yields CDR1 SQVTM and CDR2 ANQGSEA. The CDR3 region is CSVEMTGFEKLFF. Here the CDR3 DNA reads TGCAGCGTGGAGATGACAGGGTTTGAAAAACTGTTTTTT.

The genes are TRBV3-1 and TRBJ1-1; 8 bases are shared with TRBD1. The V gene end was trimmed by 11 bases and the J gene end by 1 base; junction bases not matched to a gene: 6. CDR1 and CDR2 from the germline V gene are LGHDT and YNNKEL (reference sequence). The CDR3 has 13 amino acids. This CDR3 is CASAGTGNTEAFF. For the CDR3, the DNA is TGTGCCTCTGCGGGGACAGGGAACACTGAAGCTTTCTTT.

The chain joins TRBV20-1 to TRBJ1-1; D gene unclear. This CDR3 spans 13 amino acids. From germline, CDR1 is DFQATT and CDR2 SNEGSKA (reference sequence). Trimming shortened V by 5 bases and J by 2 bases, and 12 bases separated the two germline ends. Here the CDR3 reads CSALTGSNTEAFF. CDR3 DNA sequence: TGCAGTGCTCTTACCGGGTCAAACACTGAAGCTTTCTTT.

This clonotype was recorded once. The V gene is TRBV9, the J gene TRBJ2-1, with D hard to call. Germline V CDR1 and CDR2: SGDLS, YYNGEE. Trimming cost V 4 bases and J 0 bases, with 8 bases left between them. The CDR3 consists of 14 residues. CDR3 region: CASSPQSSYNEQFF. CDR3 DNA sequence: TGTGCCAGCAGCCCCCAGAGCTCCTACAATGAGCAGTTCTTC.

This rearrangement joins TRBV19 to TRBJ2-2; 12 bases fit TRBD2. This CDR3 has 14 residues. In germline, CDR1 is LNHDA, CDR2 SQIVND (reference sequence). J lost 3 bases, V lost 9 bases, and 2 bases had no gene match. The CDR3 protein is CASRLAGDTGELFF. The CDR3 DNA reads TGTGCCAGCCGACTAGCGGGAGACACCGGGGAGCTGTTTTTT. The full variable domain, with the rest looked up from reference TRBV19 and TRBJ2-2, is DGGITQSPKYLFRKEGQNVTLSCEQNLNHDAMYWYRQDPGQGLRLIYYSQIVNDFQKGDIAEGYSVSREKKESFPLTVTSAQKNPTAFYLCASRLAGDTGELFFGEGSRLTVL.

V usage is TRBV4-1 and J usage is TRBJ2-7; TRBD1 agrees at 10 bases. The CDR3 is 16 residues long. The germline CDR1 and CDR2 sequences are MGHRA and YSYEKL. V trimming: 1 base; J trimming: 8 bases; junction bases outside the gene matches: 11. CDR3 in DNA: TGCGCCAGCAGCCAAGTGATCGGGACAGGGGATGGCCAGCAGTACTTC. Translating gives CASSQVIGTGDGQQYF.

The chain uses TRBV20-1 and TRBJ1-2, with D maybe TRBD1 (5 bases). The CDR3 has 14 amino acids. The germline gives CDR1 DFQATT, CDR2 SNEGSKA (reference sequence). V was trimmed by 3 bases and J by 0 bases, leaving 11 bases between them. CDR3 sequence reads: CSASPGDSNYGYTF. CDR3 coding DNA: TGCAGTGCTAGCCCGGGGGATTCTAACTATGGCTACACCTTC.

A single count supports this clonotype. The V call is TRBV7-3, the J call TRBJ2-1; perhaps D is TRBD1 or TRBD2 (5 bases each). Between the trimmed V and J ends, which lost 3 bases and 6 bases, there was a span of 12 bases. The length of the CDR3 is 14 residues. Germline CDR1 is SGHTA and CDR2 is FQGTGA. In DNA, the CDR3 is TGTGCCAGCAGCTTCCAGGGACGGGGCAATGAGCAGTTCTTC. It encodes CASSFQGRGNEQFF.

This chain uses TRBV15 with TRBJ2-3; 7 nucleotides line up with TRBD2. V shed 1 base, J shed 3 bases, and the junction held 7 bases outside the gene matches. The length of the CDR3 is 16 residues. CDR1 LNHNV and CDR2 YYDKDF come from the germline V gene (reference sequence). CDR3 sequence: CATSRGLWRETDTQYF. For the CDR3, the DNA is TGTGCCACCAGCAGAGGGTTGTGGCGGGAGACAGATACGCAGTATTTT.

This clonotype has just one count. A read error may account for a junction end that differs from germline. The chain combines TRBV27 with TRBJ1-1; D is undetermined. Germline V CDR1 and CDR2: MNHEY, SMNVEV (reference sequence). This CDR3 has 14 amino acids. The CDR3 coding sequence is TGTGCCAACAGTTTAAGCCGGGGTTACACTGAAGCTTTCTTT. It specifies CANSLSRGYTEAFF.